A selection of T cell receptor beta chains follows, all from one sample in a study of shared clonotypes between healthy human individuals. Clones were sequenced by immunoSEQ multiplex PCR, and TCRdb holds only the in-frame ones, with some missing. The sample holds about 2.3 million clones, just over 90% seen once. Sequenced input: naive CD4+ T cells from PBMCs. Receptor source: a young man in good health. Some clones in this sample may be carry-over from other donors' samples. Each CDR3 is given with its conserved first and last residue. Fields, in order: V gene, J gene, clone size, D gene, CDR3 protein, CDR3 DNA. A D gene is named only where the DNA matches it firmly. Expanded clones get a size class; other rows say once, few or many, or leave the size out.

TRBV9	TRBJ2-1	-	TRBD2	CASSVALREGDNEQFF	TGTGCCAGCAGCGTAGCGTTGCGGGAGGGAGACAATGAGCAGTTCTTC
TRBV19	TRBJ1-1	-	-	CASSIVQGSDTEAFF	TGTGCCAGTAGTATTGTGCAGGGGTCGGACACTGAAGCTTTCTTT
TRBV5-1	TRBJ1-1	-	TRBD1	CASRIRTGGSVNTEAFF	TGCGCCAGCAGAATCCGGACAGGGGGTTCAGTGAACACTGAAGCTTTCTTT
TRBV7-3	TRBJ2-2	-	-	CASSLMGTANTGELFF	TGTGCCAGCAGCTTAATGGGGACCGCGAACACCGGGGAGCTGTTTTTT
TRBV7-8	TRBJ1-4	-	TRBD1	CASSLRDRSNEKLFF	TGTGCCAGCAGCTTAAGGGACAGGAGTAATGAAAAACTGTTTTTT
TRBV5-6	TRBJ2-1	-	TRBD2	CASSFGGLASYNEQFF	TGTGCCAGCAGCTTCGGGGGACTAGCTTCTTACAATGAGCAGTTCTTC
TRBV4-1	TRBJ1-6	-	-	CASSHAGRTYNSPLHF	TGCGCCAGCAGCCATGCGGGACGGACCTATAATTCACCCCTCCACTTT
TRBV11-2	TRBJ2-3	-	-	CASSRAPPQYF	TGTGCCAGCAGCCGAGCCCCCCCGCAGTATTTT
TRBV5-1	TRBJ1-1	-	TRBD1	CASSLQGMQMNTEAFF	TGCGCCAGCAGCCTACAGGGGATGCAAATGAACACTGAAGCTTTCTTT
TRBV7-2	TRBJ2-1	-	TRBD1	CASSPGQGSYNEQFF	TGTGCCAGCAGCCCTGGACAGGGTTCCTACAATGAGCAGTTCTTC
TRBV2	TRBJ1-5	-	-	CASSRDLERPQHF	TGTGCCAGCAGCCGGGACTTAGAGCGGCCCCAGCATTTT
TRBV7-2	TRBJ1-2	-	-	CASSLAGGDTGYTF	TGTGCCAGCAGCTTAGCGGGGGGCGATACTGGCTACACCTTC
TRBV9	TRBJ1-1	-	-	CASSYRQANTEAFF	TGTGCCAGCAGCTACCGACAGGCGAACACTGAAGCTTTCTTT
TRBV4-1	TRBJ1-5	-	-	CASSQEADRNQPQHF	TGCGCCAGCAGCCAAGAAGCAGACCGCAATCAGCCCCAGCATTTT
TRBV5-4	TRBJ2-5	once	-	CASSLRGEETQYF	TGTGCCAGCAGCTTGCGGGGTGAGGAGACCCAGTACTTC
TRBV18	TRBJ2-7	-	TRBD2	CASSRTSRSYEQYF	TGTGCCAGCTCACGGACTAGCAGATCCTACGAGCAGTACTTC
TRBV4-3	TRBJ1-3	-	TRBD1	CASSRLGTGAGNTIYF	TGCGCCAGCAGCCGGCTAGGGACAGGGGCTGGAAACACCATATATTTT
TRBV29-1	TRBJ1-1	-	-	CSVPPWVGTEAFF	TGCAGCGTCCCTCCCTGGGTTGGCACTGAAGCTTTCTTT
TRBV2	TRBJ1-5	-	TRBD1	CASRLWTGANQPQHF	TGTGCCAGCAGGCTATGGACAGGGGCTAATCAGCCCCAGCATTTT
TRBV28	TRBJ2-4	-	-	CASSPTWAKNIQYF	TGTGCCAGCAGTCCTACCTGGGCCAAAAACATTCAGTACTTC
TRBV5-1	TRBJ2-3	-	-	CASSLGDGTDTQYF	TGCGCCAGCAGCTTGGGGGACGGCACAGATACGCAGTATTTT
TRBV11-2	TRBJ2-5	-	-	CASREDAWGFYF	TGTGCCAGCAGAGAGGACGCCTGGGGGTTTTACTTC
TRBV11-2	TRBJ2-2	-	TRBD2	CASSPSGTTGELFF	TGTGCCAGCAGCCCTAGCGGGACCACCGGGGAGCTGTTTTTT
TRBV5-1	TRBJ2-1	-	-	CASSSRPASAARGHEQFF	TGCGCCAGCAGCTCCCGACCCGCTAGCGCCGCGAGAGGCCATGAGCAGTTCTTC
TRBV4-1	TRBJ1-5	-	TRBD1	CASSPRQGWNQPQHF	TGCGCCAGCAGCCCACGACAGGGGTGGAATCAGCCCCAGCATTTT
TRBV5-1	TRBJ1-3	-	-	CASSLEPGSDTIYF	TGCGCCAGCAGCTTGGAACCAGGGTCGGACACCATATATTTT
TRBV2	TRBJ2-7	-	-	CASSGRVAYEQYF	TGTGCCAGCAGTGGCAGGGTGGCCTACGAGCAGTACTTC
TRBV5-4	TRBJ1-2	-	TRBD1	CASRPTGANYGYTF	TGTGCCAGCAGACCGACAGGGGCTAACTATGGCTACACCTTC
TRBV19	TRBJ2-2	-	TRBD2	CASSSRGTRGTGELFF	TGTGCCAGTAGTTCCCGGGGGACTAGAGGCACCGGGGAGCTGTTTTTT
TRBV29-1	TRBJ1-1	-	-	CSVTGRMNTEAFF	TGCAGCGTAACAGGGCGGATGAACACTGAAGCTTTCTTT
TRBV19	TRBJ1-2	-	TRBD1	CASSTSNRGQNYGYTF	TGTGCCAGTAGTACCTCGAACAGGGGGCAAAACTATGGCTACACCTTC
TRBV5-1	TRBJ2-1	once	TRBD2	CASSSGLAGEGYNEQFF	TGCGCCAGCAGCTCCGGACTAGCGGGAGAAGGTTACAATGAGCAGTTCTTC
TRBV7-9	TRBJ2-5	-	TRBD1	CASSQAAGGSETQYF	TGTGCCAGCAGCCAGGCGGCAGGGGGCTCGGAGACCCAGTACTTC
TRBV28	TRBJ2-5	-	TRBD2	CASSPRTSGRWETQYF	TGTGCCAGCAGTCCGAGGACTAGCGGGAGGTGGGAGACCCAGTACTTC
TRBV7-2	TRBJ1-5	-	TRBD1	CASRREGGQGPNQPQHF	TGTGCCAGCAGACGGGAGGGGGGACAGGGCCCGAATCAGCCCCAGCATTTT
TRBV2	TRBJ1-1	-	-	CASSLGAGDTEAFF	TGTGCCAGCAGCCTAGGGGCAGGTGACACTGAAGCTTTCTTT
TRBV30	TRBJ2-3	-	TRBD1	CAWSAGGGLADTQYF	TGTGCCTGGAGTGCAGGGGGTGGGCTGGCGGATACGCAGTATTTT
TRBV27	TRBJ1-5	once	-	CASSYQAGVDNQPQHF	TGTGCCAGCAGTTACCAGGCAGGGGTGGATAATCAGCCCCAGCATTTT
TRBV18	TRBJ1-5	-	-	CASSPRGQANNQPQHF	TGTGCCAGCTCCCCAAGAGGGCAGGCTAACAATCAGCCCCAGCATTTT
TRBV15	TRBJ2-2	-	TRBD2	CATSRDPETSDTGELFF	TGTGCCACCAGCAGAGATCCCGAGACTAGCGACACCGGGGAGCTGTTTTTT
TRBV7-3	TRBJ2-1	-	TRBD2	CASSYTAGGPYNEQFF	TGTGCCAGCAGCTACACAGCGGGAGGGCCTTACAATGAGCAGTTCTTC
TRBV7-2	TRBJ2-2	-	-	CASSLITGELFF	TGTGCCAGCAGTCTGATTACCGGGGAGCTGTTTTTT
TRBV2	TRBJ2-7	-	-	CASSVGVWKYF	TGTGCCAGCAGTGTTGGAGTCTGGAAGTACTTC
TRBV9	TRBJ2-3	once	TRBD1	CASSTRQGADTQYF	TGTGCCAGCAGCACTCGACAGGGGGCAGATACGCAGTATTTT
TRBV7-3	TRBJ2-1	-	-	CASSLTSPQGGNEQFF	TGTGCCAGCAGCTTAACGAGCCCCCAAGGGGGCAATGAGCAGTTCTTC
TRBV11-2	TRBJ2-1	-	-	CASSFTESSYNEQFF	TGTGCCAGCAGCTTTACAGAGAGCTCCTACAATGAGCAGTTCTTC
TRBV5-4	TRBJ1-2	-	-	CASSLGDRRNYGYTF	TGTGCCAGCAGCTTGGGTGACAGAAGGAACTATGGCTACACCTTC
TRBV28	TRBJ1-2	-	-	CASSPPEGPNYGYTF	TGTGCCAGCAGTCCGCCAGAGGGGCCTAACTATGGCTACACCTTC
TRBV28	TRBJ2-3	-	-	CASSLRESTDTQYF	TGTGCCAGCAGTTTGAGAGAGAGCACAGATACGCAGTATTTT
TRBV7-3	TRBJ2-3	-	-	CASSLRWGRTDTQYF	TGTGCCAGCAGCTTAAGGTGGGGGCGCACAGATACGCAGTATTTT
TRBV11-1	TRBJ2-3	-	-	CASSPTGDTQYF	TGTGCCAGCAGCCCCACCGGGGATACGCAGTATTTT
TRBV5-4	TRBJ1-2	-	TRBD1	CASSSRDSLYGYTF	TGTGCCAGCAGCTCCCGGGACAGTCTCTATGGCTACACCTTC